These 3 T cell receptor beta chains share one sample of origin, sequenced in a study of STAT5B mutations in CD4+ large granular lymphocyte leukemia. Measured with immunoSEQ multiplex PCR; TCRdb has only the in-frame clones, and not every one. The table has under 40,000 clones, roughly 84% seen once. Sequenced material: CD4+ T cells from blood buffy coats. The receptors stem from a human donor in good health.

The rearrangement joins TRBV6-5 to TRBJ2-3, with D possibly being TRBD2 (5 bases). The ends were cut back, 0 bases at V and 4 bases at J, with 8 bases in the middle. The CDR3 loop spans 14 amino acids. Looked up from germline, CDR1 is MNHEY and CDR2 is SVGAGI. CDR3 protein: CASSYSPAADTQYF. DNA of the CDR3: TGTGCCAGCAGTTACTCCCCAGCGGCAGATACGCAGTATTTT.

The chain has TRBV6-5 and TRBJ2-1; TRBD2 agrees at 8 bases. The length of the CDR3 is 15 residues. V was pared by 3 bases and J by 5 bases, with 6 bases of the junction left unmatched. The germline CDR1 and CDR2 sequences are MNHEY and SVGAGI. CDR3 loop: CASSYRLAGHNEQFF. The CDR3 coding sequence is TGTGCCAGCAGTTATAGGTTAGCGGGGCACAATGAGCAGTTCTTC.

The rearrangement links TRBV9 to TRBJ2-7; 7 bases map to TRBD1. Germline CDR1 SGDLS, CDR2 YYNGEE. The CDR3 covers 13 residues. The trim removed 6 bases at V and 0 bases at J, leaving 3 bases unmatched. The CDR3 DNA is TGTGCCAGCAACCGGGACAGCTCCTACGAGCAGTACTTC. Protein product: CASNRDSSYEQYF.